Given below is one TCR beta chain in context. The data stem from a study of T cells in localized non-small cell lung cancer. The assay was immunoSEQ multiplex PCR, and TCRdb's table has in-frame clones only and misses some. In the table there are 26,000 or so clones, roughly 90% of which are singletons. Trimming removed 4 bases at V and 0 bases at J, with 6 bases between. Germline V lookup: CDR1 GTSNPN, CDR2 SVGIG (reference sequence). CDR3 length: 13 amino acids. Sequencing used peripheral blood, obtained before any cancer treatment. The rearrangement joins TRBV30 to TRBJ1-4, with D unresolved. The clonotype originates from a female donor over 55 with stage I lung adenocarcinoma. CDR3 nucleotides: TGTGCCTGGACTCGATCAACTAATGAAAAACTGTTTTTT. This encodes CAWTRSTNEKLFF.